This T cell receptor beta chain was obtained from a study of human T cells and chemical hapten exposure (dated by TCRdb to the early 2020s). With respect to the entire study: The libraries were sequenced as a pool, and the TCR yield per sample differed mostly because of small variations in library volumes within the pool. Peripheral blood TCR repertoire changes were tracked in vivo in alopecia patients during primary and secondary sensitization to the hapten diphenylcyclopropenone (DPC). For every blood RNA sample, sequencing covered both the TCR alpha and TCR beta chains. General study outcomes and caveats: Repeated subsampling changed both the strength of the expansion versus patch-test correlation and the threshold at which the correlation became significant. The number of TCRs above 1 in 1000 frequency did not change with DPC sensitization; there was no evidence of global repertoire structure alterations.

What the time point label conveys for this sample: healthy volunteer bleed at 6 weeks. Total RNA was isolated from unfractionated whole blood collected in Tempus Blood RNA tubes. Five or six healthy volunteers were used as TCR sequencing controls and were bled at day 0, 2 weeks and 6 weeks. The method behind the library was RACE. The run used a NextSeq 500. During library preparation, unique molecular identifiers were attached to individual cDNA molecules so that TCRs could be counted quantitatively and reproducibly. Per the source publication's procedure: Samples had a median of roughly 99,000 TCRs, with a range from roughly 23,224 to 700,000. V, J and CDR3 annotation of the TCR reads was carried out using the Decombinator software suite. Every sample was subsampled to the same number of TCRs (28,000) for the PS versus PT1 abundance plots. Expanded TCRs were defined as absent before sensitization and observed at least eight times at the 2-week time point. Through fastp at Q25 and MiXCR, TCRdb rebuilt clones from the public reads, retaining in-frame beta chains. Every entry covers one CDR3 protein and lists the most common genes and DNA from its rows. The V and J calls and clone size are TCRdb's, not the authors'. In this sample the table shows about 37,000 distinct CDR3 sequences, less than 5.5% of which occur a single time. The ten most abundant clones make up around 13% of the sample.

This clonotype came up a few times. This clone's antigen is unknown. Base qualities are not recorded, but no much larger clone differs from it by a single base. This sequence was found in a human donor in good health. Some clones in this sample may be carry-over from other donors' samples. Sequences were obtained from whole blood.

In nucleotides, the sequence is TGTGCCAGCAGCCCAGGGACTAGCGGGGGCAATGAGCAGTTCTTC. Translated, this gives CASSPGTSGGNEQFF. The chain couples TRBV7-2 to TRBJ2-1; 14 central nucleotides agree with TRBD2. Trimming leaves V shorter by 5 bases and J shorter by 6 bases, with the junction holding 3 bases beyond the gene matches. Measured from the cysteine to the phenylalanine, the CDR3 is 15 residues long. CDR3 DNA is the only sequence kept; it has 45 bases, read in frame from the first base. CDR1 and CDR2, per the germline V gene, are SGHTA and FQGNSA.